The 5 T cell receptor beta chains below come from one sample, sequenced in a study of cytotoxic CD8 clonotypes in ibrutinib-treated CLL. Assay: immunoSEQ multiplex PCR; the TCRdb copy retains only in-frame clones and omits some. The top ten hold roughly 13% of the sample, which has some 200,000 clones, 72% seen once. Sequencing used PBMCs, obtained after 24 months of ibrutinib treatment. The source of these receptors is a human donor with chronic lymphocytic leukemia.

J is TRBJ1-5 and V is TRBV28, with D hard to call. There are 16 residues in the CDR3. Between the trimmed V and J ends, which lost 2 bases and 0 bases, there was a span of 11 bases. The V gene's germline CDR1 is MDHEN and CDR2 SYDVKM. The DNA of the CDR3 is TGTGCCAGCAGTTTAAGGCTCCCCTATAGCAATCAGCCCCAGCATTTT. It encodes CASSLRLPYSNQPQHF.

DNA for the CDR3: TGCGCCAGCACCCCCGTGTTAGGGGGTCGCTACGAGCAGTACTTC. It yields the protein CASTPVLGGRYEQYF. This sequence joins TRBV5-1 and TRBJ2-7, with D perhaps TRBD1 (6 bases). Trimming took off 6 bases at V and 3 bases at J, with 19 bases between the two ends. There are 15 residues in the CDR3. The germline V gene encodes CDR1 SGHRS and CDR2 YFSETQ.

V and J are TRBV9 and TRBJ2-1, with D possibly being TRBD1 or TRBD2 (5 bases each). The ends were cut back, 0 bases at V and 7 bases at J, with 14 bases in the middle. Germline CDR1 and CDR2: SGDLS and YYNGEE. This CDR3 has 15 amino acids. The CDR3 nucleotides are TGTGCCAGCAGCGTAGTTAGGGACCCACGGAATGAGCAGTTCTTC. Translation: CASSVVRDPRNEQFF.

This clone was found once. The chain links TRBV5-4 to TRBJ1-2; 7 positions match TRBD1. V was clipped by 4 bases and J by 8 bases; unmatched bases: 17. Germline values: CDR1 SGHNT, CDR2 YYREEE (reference sequence). This CDR3 comprises 16 residues. CDR3 in DNA: TGTGCCAGCAGCATCGGGACAGAATCCAATGCCGGGGGCTACACCTTC. This gives the protein CASSIGTESNAGGYTF.

The V call is TRBV18, the J call TRBJ2-1; TRBD1 might be the D (5 bases). The CDR3 length is 16 residues. The V gene lost 0 bases and the J gene lost 4 bases, with 13 bases spanning the gap. Looked up from germline, CDR1 is KGHSH and CDR2 is LQKENI. The CDR3: CASSPPGPRGYNEQFF. The CDR3 region has the DNA TGTGCCAGCTCACCACCGGGCCCAAGGGGTTACAATGAGCAGTTCTTC.